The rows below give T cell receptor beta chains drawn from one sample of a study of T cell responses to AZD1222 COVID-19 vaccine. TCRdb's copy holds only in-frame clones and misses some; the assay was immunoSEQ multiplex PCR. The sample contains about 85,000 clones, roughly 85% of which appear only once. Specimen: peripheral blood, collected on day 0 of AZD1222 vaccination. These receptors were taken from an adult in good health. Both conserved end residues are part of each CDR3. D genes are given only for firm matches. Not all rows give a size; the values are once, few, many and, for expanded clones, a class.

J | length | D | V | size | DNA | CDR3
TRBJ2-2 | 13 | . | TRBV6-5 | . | TGTGCCAGCAGCTCACAGTATACCGGGGAGCTGTTTTTT | CASSSQYTGELFF
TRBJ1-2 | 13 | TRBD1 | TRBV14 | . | TGTGCCAGCAGATCGGACAGGGCCTATGGCTACACCTTC | CASRSDRAYGYTF
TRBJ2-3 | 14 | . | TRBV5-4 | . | TGTGCCAGCAGGTCCCGGCGGAGCACAGATACGCAGTATTTT | CASRSRRSTDTQYF
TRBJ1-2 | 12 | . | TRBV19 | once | TGTGCCAGTAGTATATCTCCCTATGGCTACACCTTC | CASSISPYGYTF
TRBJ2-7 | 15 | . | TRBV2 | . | TGTGCCAGCAGGACAGCGACAGGCAAGGCCTACGAGCAGTACTTC | CASRTATGKAYEQYF
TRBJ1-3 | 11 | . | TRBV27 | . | TGTGCCGGAAAGGGGGGAAACACCATATATTTT | CAGKGGNTIYF
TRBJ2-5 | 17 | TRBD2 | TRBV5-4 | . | TGTGCCAGCAGCCAAGGGACTAGCGGAACAAAAGTAGAGACCCAGTACTTC | CASSQGTSGTKVETQYF
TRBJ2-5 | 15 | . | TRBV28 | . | TGTGCCAGCAGACCGGGGGGCAGCAGACAAGAGACCCAGTACTTC | CASRPGGSRQETQYF
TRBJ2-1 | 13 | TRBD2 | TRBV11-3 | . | TGTGCCAGCAGCTATCGACTAGCGGGTGAGCAGTTCTTC | CASSYRLAGEQFF
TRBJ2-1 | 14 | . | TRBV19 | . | TGTGCCAGTAGCCAAATATCGTTTCGTAATGAGCAGTTCTTC | CASSQISFRNEQFF
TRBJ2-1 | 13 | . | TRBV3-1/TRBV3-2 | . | TGTGCCAGCAGCCCCGACACACGAAGTGAGCAGTTCTTC | CASSPDTRSEQFF
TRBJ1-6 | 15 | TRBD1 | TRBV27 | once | TGTGCCAGCAGAGGACAGGGGCTCTATAATTCACCCCTCCACTTT | CASRGQGLYNSPLHF
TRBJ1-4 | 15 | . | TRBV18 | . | TGTGCCAGCTCACCACGTTTCGGAACTAATGAAAAACTGTTTTTT | CASSPRFGTNEKLFF
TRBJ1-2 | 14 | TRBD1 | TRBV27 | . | TGTGCCAGCAGCTTACAGGGGCGATCCTATGGCTACACCTTC | CASSLQGRSYGYTF
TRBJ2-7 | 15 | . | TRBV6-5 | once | TGTGCCAGCAGGAACCGGGACCCCTGGATTCTCGAGCAGTACTTC | CASRNRDPWILEQYF
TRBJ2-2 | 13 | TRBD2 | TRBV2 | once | TGTGCCAGCAGTGGTCCTAGCGGTGGGGAGCTGTTTTTT | CASSGPSGGELFF
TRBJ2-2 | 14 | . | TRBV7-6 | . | TGTGCCAGCCTGCCGGCGGTGAACACCGGGGAGCTGTTTTTT | CASLPAVNTGELFF
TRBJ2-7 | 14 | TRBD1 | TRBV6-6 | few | TGTGCCAGCAGTCGCCCGGGACAGGATGCCGAGCAGTACTTC | CASSRPGQDAEQYF
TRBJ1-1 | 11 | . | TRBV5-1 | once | TGCGCCAGCAGCTTCGGCGGCGAAGCTTTCTTT | CASSFGGEAFF
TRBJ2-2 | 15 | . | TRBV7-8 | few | TGTGCCAGCAGCTTAGACAGGGTTAACACCGGGGAGCTGTTTTTT | CASSLDRVNTGELFF
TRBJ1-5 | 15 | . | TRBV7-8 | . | TGTGCCAGCAGCCGAAACGCCGGGGGGAATCAGCCCCAGCATTTT | CASSRNAGGNQPQHF
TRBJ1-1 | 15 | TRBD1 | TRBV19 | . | TGTGCCAGTAGTAATGGACAGGAAAAGAACACTGAAGCTTTCTTT | CASSNGQEKNTEAFF
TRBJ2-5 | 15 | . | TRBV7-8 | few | TGTGCCAGCAGCTTAGCCGGGCCAGGGTCGGAGACCCAGTACTTC | CASSLAGPGSETQYF
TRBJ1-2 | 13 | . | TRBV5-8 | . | TGTGCCAGCAGCCCGGGGGGATTCTATGGCTACACCTTC | CASSPGGFYGYTF
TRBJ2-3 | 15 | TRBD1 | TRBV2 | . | TGTGCCAGCAGTGAAGCGAGACAGGGAACAGATACGCAGTATTTT | CASSEARQGTDTQYF
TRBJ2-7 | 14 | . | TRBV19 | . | TGTGGCGGGACAGGGAGCGGGAGAACCTACGAGCAGTACTTC | CGGTGSGRTYEQYF
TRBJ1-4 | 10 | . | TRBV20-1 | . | TGCAGTGCTGGCAAGGAAAAACTGTTTTTT | CSAGKEKLFF
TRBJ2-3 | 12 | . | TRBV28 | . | TGTGCCAGCAGTCTCCAATACGATACGCAGTATTTT | CASSLQYDTQYF
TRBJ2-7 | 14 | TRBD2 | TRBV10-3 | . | TGTGCCCCCCCCGAGCTAGCGGTCTCCTACGAGCAGTACTTC | CAPPELAVSYEQYF